This T cell receptor beta chain is drawn from a study of blood T cell repertoires in COVID-19. At the level of the study: The origin of the acute and convalescent COVID-19 samples was the United States, Italy and Spain. Nucleic acid was either cDNA or gDNA, and it came from T cells, B-cell-depleted T cells, or PBMCs.

Per the authors' pipeline: Quantification of nucleated cells was approximated via reference gene primer amplification. Here immunoSEQ multiplex PCR was the method, and the copy in TCRdb shows in-frame clones only, minus some. For V, J and clone size, that table is used; D and trimming come from the DNA. The table includes about 12,000 clones, about 90% detected once. The CDR3 has 11 residues. V was shortened by 10 bases and J by 1 base, with 7 bases between the two germline ends. Germline V gene data show CDR1 as MNHEY and CDR2 as SVGAGI. This TCR derives from a woman between 65 and 79 years old with active COVID-19. Source material: peripheral blood. The chain is built from TRBV6-5 and TRBJ1-1; the D is unclear. CDR3 nucleotide sequence: TGTGCCACCCTCAGGAACACTGAAGCTTTCTTT. This translates into CATLRNTEAFF.